Shown below are 26 T cell receptor beta chains from a single sample sequenced in a study of Graves' ophthalmopathy and Graves' hyperthyroidism. Amplified TCR beta CDR3 regions were obtained using RNA transcripts as template. First-round RT-PCR employed HTBI primers, with a second-round multiplex PCR after it. In TCRdb, the multiplex PCR reads were re-called with MiXCR into one record per CDR3 protein. This table has approximately 500,000 distinct CDR3 sequences, 13% to 15% appearing once. The sequencing sample was made of blood. The receptors were sampled from a woman aged 25 to 45 with Graves' ophthalmopathy.

This rearrangement joins TRBV3-1 to TRBJ1-2; TRBD1 is a possible D gene (5 bases). The CDR3 runs 14 residues. With 3 bases removed from V and 2 bases from J, the gap between germline ends came to 10 bases. Germline V gene data show CDR1 as LGHDT and CDR2 as YNNKEL (reference sequence). The CDR3 DNA reads as TGTGCCAGCAGCCACCCAGGGAAGAACTATGGCTACACCTTC. Protein product: CASSHPGKNYGYTF.

This clonotype was counted at least ten times. The chain links TRBV5-1 to TRBJ2-7; D gene unclear. Germline V CDR1 and CDR2: SGHRS, YFSETQ. Trimming shortened V by 1 base and J by 3 bases, and 14 bases separated the two germline ends. The CDR3 consists of 15 residues. The CDR3 spells CASSLTSDHLYEQYF. Here the CDR3 DNA reads TGCGCCAGCAGCTTGACCTCCGACCATCTCTACGAGCAGTACTTC.

This clonotype was observed many times. This chain joins TRBV11-1 and TRBJ2-5; 10 bases fit TRBD2. The ends lost 2 bases at V and 4 bases at J; junction bases unmatched: 10. Germline V CDR1 and CDR2: SGHAT, FQDESV (reference sequence). This CDR3 has 17 amino acids. CDR3 in DNA: TGTGCCAGCAGCTTAACCTTCGTGACTAGCGGGTTAGAGACCCAGTACTTC. This encodes CASSLTFVTSGLETQYF.

J is TRBJ2-2 and V is TRBV29-1; D possibly corresponds to TRBD1 (6 bases). Trimming removed 3 bases at V and 6 bases at J, with 17 bases between. CDR3 length: 15 amino acids. Germline CDR1 reads SQVTM; CDR2 reads ANQGSEA. The CDR3 DNA is TGCAGCGTTGACGCGGCAGGGGTTTTTGCCGGGGAGCTGTTTTTT. Translation gives CSVDAAGVFAGELFF.

This clonotype was counted at least ten times. This rearrangement joins TRBV27 to TRBJ2-2; no clear D. The V gene lost 9 bases and the J gene lost 1 base, with 6 bases spanning the gap. This CDR3 is 12 amino acids long. Germline V gives CDR1 MNHEY, CDR2 SMNVEV (reference sequence). This CDR3 is CASSGNTGELFF. CDR3 sequence (DNA): TGTGCCAGTTCCGGGAACACCGGGGAGCTGTTTTTT.

The sample holds many counts of this clonotype. The junction shows a germline mismatch at one end, possibly a read error. The chain uses TRBV29-1 and TRBJ2-4, with D perhaps TRBD1 (7 bases). This CDR3 has 17 amino acids. The germline gives CDR1 SQVTM, CDR2 ANQGSEA. The CDR3 protein is CSAKASGQGGWGNIKYF. CDR3 DNA: TGCAGTGCTAAGGCCAGTGGCCAGGGGGGTTGGGGAAACATTAAGTACTTC.

This clonotype was seen ten or more times. This chain joins TRBV12-3 or TRBV12-4 and TRBJ1-5; a weak D match, TRBD1 (6 bases). Trimming took off 4 bases at V and 2 bases at J, with 15 bases between the two ends. The CDR3 is 16 amino acids. CDR3 nucleotide sequence: TGTGCCAGCAGTTCCTACGGGGGGGGCGGCAATCAGCCCCAGCATTTT. Protein sequence: CASSSYGGGGNQPQHF.

This clonotype showed up many times. V gene TRBV20-1 combines with J gene TRBJ2-2; 13 nucleotides line up with TRBD2. CDR1 DFQATT and CDR2 SNEGSKA come from the germline V gene (reference sequence). This CDR3 has 18 residues. Trimming at V came to 1 base and at J to 0 bases, leaving 5 bases not matched to a gene. The CDR3 DNA follows: TGCAGTGCTAGAGGGACTAGCGGGAGCCTATCGAACACCGGGGAGCTGTTTTTT. Translating it yields CSARGTSGSLSNTGELFF.

This clonotype was picked up a small number of times. This chain joins TRBV27 and TRBJ1-6; no clear D gene. Germline CDR1 reads MNHEY; CDR2 reads SMNVEV (reference sequence). The CDR3 has 12 amino acids. For the CDR3, the DNA is TGTGCTTCGGGCCCTCGGGATTCACCCCTCCACTTT. This gives the protein CASGPRDSPLHF.

This clonotype was seen repeatedly, ten times or more. The genes are TRBV28 and TRBJ1-2, with 7 bases aligning to TRBD1. This CDR3 comprises 13 residues. CDR1 MDHEN and CDR2 SYDVKM come from the germline V gene. The junction had 6 bases not matched to a gene; V was cut back by 4 bases and J by 7 bases. The CDR3 DNA follows: TGTGCCAGCAGTTCCAGGGGGTGGCGTGGCTACACCTTC. This encodes CASSSRGWRGYTF.

This clonotype was seen at least ten times. The chain carries TRBV11-2 and TRBJ1-1; D is ambiguous. This CDR3 has 14 amino acids. Trimming stripped 5 bases from V and 1 base from J, with 11 bases between. From germline, CDR1 is SGHAT and CDR2 FQNNGV. Here the CDR3 DNA reads TGTGCCAGCAGCCCCCGTCCGGGGAACACTGAAGCTTTCTTT. Translation gives CASSPRPGNTEAFF.

This clonotype has ten or more counts. The chain uses TRBV7-2 and TRBJ2-7; the D gene is possibly TRBD2 (5 bases). V gave up 10 bases and J gave up 0 bases, with 16 bases separating them. This CDR3 comprises 14 residues. Germline V CDR1 and CDR2: SGHTA, FQGNSA. This CDR3 is CATSRASLSYEQYF. In DNA, the CDR3 is TGTGCCACCTCCCGGGCTAGCCTCTCCTACGAGCAGTACTTC.

This clonotype has a count of ten or more. The chain uses TRBV6-1 and TRBJ2-2, with 11 bases matching TRBD1. Germline V gene sequence: CDR1 MNHNS, CDR2 SASEGT. The CDR3 spans 15 residues. V lost 4 bases and J lost 6; bases outside the gene matches: 4. The CDR3, as DNA: TGTGCCAGCAGTGCGGACAGGGGGCGATCCGGGGAGCTGTTTTTT. Its translation: CASSADRGRSGELFF.

In this sample, this clonotype turned up many times. V and J are TRBV30 and TRBJ2-7; a weak D match, TRBD2 (6 bases). Germline lookup yields CDR1 GTSNPN and CDR2 SVGIG (reference sequence). Trimming left V 2 bases short and J 6 bases short, with 14 bases between. CDR3 length: 13 amino acids. The CDR3 is CAWSPTGVSEQYF. CDR3 coding DNA: TGTGCCTGGAGTCCAACGGGAGTGAGCGAGCAGTACTTC. The variable domain in full, completed from reference TRBV30 and TRBJ2-7, reads SQTIHQWPATLVQPVGSPLSLECTVEGTSNPNLYWYRQAAGRGLQLLFYSVGIGQISSEVPQNLSASRPQDRQFILSSKKLLLSDSGFYLCAWSPTGVSEQYFGPGTRLTVT.

Regarding this clonotype: Since a much larger clone is just one base distant, this may be a read error. V and J are TRBV6-1 and TRBJ2-5; 9 nucleotides agree with TRBD2. Germline CDR1 reads MNHNS; CDR2 reads SASEGT. The CDR3 has 16 amino acids. The CDR3 sequence is CASSPDEAGGGETQDF. The CDR3 DNA follows: TGTGCCAGCAGTCCCGACGAAGCGGGAGGTGGAGAGACCCAGGACTTC.

The table lists this clonotype with many counts. J is TRBJ2-7 and V is TRBV27; D is uncertain. This CDR3 has 14 amino acids. The V and J ends lost 4 bases and 1 base respectively, with 11 bases between them. Germline CDR1 MNHEY, CDR2 SMNVEV (reference sequence). For the CDR3, the DNA is TGTGCCAGCAGTTCCCACGTCCGGTCCTACGAGCAGTACTTC. Translating it yields CASSSHVRSYEQYF.

This clonotype was found many times. The gene calls are TRBV6-5 and TRBJ1-1; 8 nucleotides line up with TRBD1. The germline gives CDR1 MNHEY, CDR2 SVGAGI. This CDR3 is built from 17 residues. V was pared by 2 bases and J by 3 bases, with 11 bases of the junction left unmatched. Here the CDR3 reads CASSYEAGGYVDTEAFF. DNA for the CDR3: TGTGCCAGCAGTTACGAGGCAGGGGGCTATGTGGACACTGAAGCTTTCTTT.

This clonotype was counted many times. The rearrangement links TRBV12-3 or TRBV12-4 to TRBJ2-7; 7 positions agree with TRBD2. The J segment lost 6 bases and the V segment lost 5 bases, leaving 4 bases of the junction unmatched. The CDR3 is 12 amino acids. The CDR3 region is CASSDWEGEQYF. Here the CDR3 DNA reads TGTGCCAGCAGTGACTGGGAGGGCGAGCAGTACTTC.

Many counts were recorded for this clonotype. CDR3 sequence (DNA): TGTGCCAGCAGCTCCCCGTCGAACACTGAAGCTTTCTTT. Translated: CASSSPSNTEAFF. This chain joins TRBV7-2 and TRBJ1-1; D remains unclear. Germline assignment: CDR1 SGHTA and CDR2 FQGNSA. V was cut by 4 bases and J by 1 base, with 7 bases left in between. The CDR3 covers 13 residues.

The gene calls are TRBV19 and TRBJ1-1; D not certain. The CDR3 is 14 residues long. CDR1 is LNHDA and CDR2 is SQIVND in the germline V gene (reference sequence). The V end was cut by 7 bases, the J end by 0 bases, with 12 bases between. CDR3 protein: CASMLNPLNTEAFF. CDR3 DNA sequence: TGTGCCAGTATGCTAAACCCTTTGAACACTGAAGCTTTCTTT.

This clonotype was recorded at least ten times. The chain joins TRBV19 to TRBJ2-7; 8 bases align to TRBD2. The germline V gene has CDR1 LNHDA and CDR2 SQIVND (reference sequence). The CDR3 is made up of 14 amino acids. The V segment lost 3 bases and the J segment 5 bases; nucleotides outside the gene matches: 6. The CDR3 coding sequence is TGTGCCAGTAGTATCCAGCGGGAGATCAACGAGCAGTACTTC. This sequence encodes CASSIQREINEQYF.

There are many counts of this clonotype. This chain links TRBV7-8 with TRBJ2-2; weak D call: TRBD1 (6 bases). In germline, CDR1 is SGHVS, CDR2 FQNEAQ. The CDR3 loop spans 16 amino acids. Trimming pared 2 bases from V and 0 bases from J, leaving 10 bases between. CDR3 in DNA: TGTGCCAGCAGCTTATTAAGGACAGCGAACACCGGGGAGCTGTTTTTT. The encoded protein is CASSLLRTANTGELFF.

This clonotype was seen ten or more times. CDR3 residues: CASSYSGAGDPYEQYF. CDR3 in DNA: TGTGCCAGCAGTTACTCAGGGGCGGGAGACCCCTACGAGCAGTACTTC. The gene calls are TRBV6-5 and TRBJ2-7; TRBD2 matches at 7 bases. Germline V gives CDR1 MNHEY, CDR2 SVGAGI. J gave up 2 bases and V 0 bases, and 7 bases lay outside the gene matches. This CDR3 comprises 16 residues.

Concerning this clonotype: A read error may explain this, as a much larger clone is one base away. The genes are TRBV12-3 or TRBV12-4 and TRBJ1-1; D gene ambiguous. The CDR3 consists of 13 residues. DNA of the CDR3: TGTGCCAGCAGTGTTAGGGAGAACACTGAAGCTTCCTTT. Translation gives CASSVRENTEASF.

This clonotype was observed a handful of times. Given a much more abundant clone one base away, this may be a read error. V is TRBV6-1 and J is TRBJ2-6; D gene uncertain. This CDR3 has 13 residues. The germline CDR1 and CDR2 sequences are MNHNS and SASEGT. V was trimmed by 8 bases and J by 0 bases, leaving 5 bases between them. In DNA form, the CDR3 reads TGTGCCAGCTGCTTCTCTGGGGCCAACGTCCTGACTTTC. Translated: CASCFSGANVLTF.

This clonotype was observed at least ten times. V and J are TRBV11-2 and TRBJ1-2; D is possibly TRBD1 (6 bases). V gave up 1 base and J gave up 4 bases, with 16 bases separating them. Germline CDR1 SGHAT, CDR2 FQNNGV. The CDR3 length is 16 residues. The CDR3 DNA reads TGTGCCAGCAGCTTAGGAGTAAGACAGGCAGTCTATGGCTACACCTTC. Residues: CASSLGVRQAVYGYTF.